Presented here are 9 T cell receptor beta chains from one specimen sequenced in a study of CD8 T cells in Susac syndrome. RNA, at about 0.45 to 1 ug, was reverse transcribed with random hexamers. TCRdb fed the immunoSEQ multiplex PCR reads into MiXCR, producing one record per CDR3 protein. This sample has approximately 83,000 distinct CDR3 sequences, with 94% found just once. The specimen was CD8+ T cells from PBMCs. These receptors all stem from a human donor with Susac syndrome.

V is TRBV30 and J is TRBJ2-2, with 9 bases aligning to TRBD2. Germline lookup yields CDR1 GTSNPN and CDR2 SVGIG (reference sequence). Unmatched junction bases numbered 7, after V lost 7 bases and J lost 4 bases. This CDR3 is built from 14 residues. Written as DNA, the CDR3 is TGTGCCTTCAGTAGCGGGAGAGGCACCGGGGAGCTGTTTTTT. Protein product: CAFSSGRGTGELFF.

The chain joins TRBV13 to TRBJ1-1, with 9 bases aligning to TRBD1. The CDR3 length is 15 residues. V trimming: 3 bases; J trimming: 1 base; junction bases outside the gene matches: 3. Germline CDR1 and CDR2: PRHDT and FYEKMQ (reference sequence). CDR3 coding DNA: TGTGCCAGCAGCTTGAAGGGACAGGGGAACACTGAAGCTTTCTTT. Translation gives CASSLKGQGNTEAFF.

The chain has TRBV29-1 and TRBJ2-1; D ambiguous. Trimming shortened V by 1 base and J by 7 bases, and 11 bases separated the two germline ends. Looked up from germline, CDR1 is SQVTM and CDR2 is ANQGSEA. The CDR3 sequence is 13 residues long. The CDR3 coding sequence is TGCAGCGTTGAAGCAAGAGCCGAAAATGAGCAGTTCTTC. It translates to CSVEARAENEQFF.

The rearrangement uses TRBV14 and TRBJ2-5; no firm D call. Between the trimmed V and J ends, which lost 0 bases and 4 bases, there was a span of 6 bases. The CDR3 has 13 residues. Germline-derived CDR1 and CDR2 are SGHDN and FVKESK. CDR3 amino acids: CASSQDWVETQYF. Written as DNA, the CDR3 is TGTGCCAGCAGCCAAGACTGGGTAGAGACCCAGTACTTC.

The chain carries TRBV28 and TRBJ2-2; TRBD1 aligns across 7 bases. J gave up 0 bases and V 3 bases, and 4 bases lay outside the gene matches. The CDR3 runs 16 residues. The germline V gene has CDR1 MDHEN and CDR2 SYDVKM. The CDR3 sequence: CASSFRDRPNTGELFF. CDR3 nucleotide sequence: TGTGCCAGCAGTTTTAGGGACAGACCGAACACCGGGGAGCTGTTTTTT.

CDR3 region: CASTNSMNTEAFF. The CDR3 coding sequence is TGTGCCAGTACCAATTCGATGAACACTGAAGCTTTCTTT. The chain joins TRBV5-6 to TRBJ1-1; D gene ambiguous. From germline, CDR1 is SGHDT and CDR2 YYEEEE. Between the trimmed V and J ends, which lost 8 bases and 0 bases, there was a span of 11 bases. This CDR3 has 13 residues.

The chain combines TRBV20-1 with TRBJ2-1; 9 bases line up with TRBD2. CDR3 length: 15 residues. J gave up 8 bases and V 0 bases, and 8 bases lay outside the gene matches. CDR1 DFQATT and CDR2 SNEGSKA come from the germline V gene (reference sequence). The CDR3 coding sequence is TGCAGTGCTAGAGATGGGACTAGCTCGAACGATGAGCAGTTCTTC. It codes for CSARDGTSSNDEQFF.

This clonotype was seen only once. As DNA, the CDR3 is TGCAGCGTTGAAGGTCCCGGCACCGGGGAGCTGTTTTTT. Translation gives CSVEGPGTGELFF. V usage is TRBV29-1 and J usage is TRBJ2-2; D not resolved. V was pared by 1 base and J by 4 bases, with 7 bases between. Germline V lookup: CDR1 SQVTM, CDR2 ANQGSEA. The CDR3 runs 13 residues.

This chain links TRBV29-1 with TRBJ2-1, with D possibly TRBD2 on 5 matching bases. The CDR3 covers 15 residues. V gave up 4 bases and J gave up 0 bases, with 13 bases separating them. CDR1 and CDR2 from the germline V gene are SQVTM and ANQGSEA. The CDR3 is CSVVASPSSYNEQFF. The CDR3 coding sequence is TGCAGCGTTGTTGCTAGCCCAAGCTCCTACAATGAGCAGTTCTTC.